The 17 T cell receptor beta chains in this list originate from one sample, sequenced in a study of cytomegalovirus exposure and HLA in healthy donors. The primer mix had 60 Vbeta and 13 Jbeta primers. The repertoire was sequenced with immunoSEQ multiplex PCR; TCRdb's copy has only in-frame clones and lacks some. The repertoire holds about 110,000 clones, with about 69% as singletons. Sequenced: PBMCs. All receptors come from a middle-aged man in good health and CMV-seronegative.

The chain has TRBV15 and TRBJ1-2; D perhaps matches TRBD1 (5 bases). The germline CDR1 and CDR2 sequences are LNHNV and YYDKDF (reference sequence). The V and J ends lost 2 bases and 8 bases respectively, with 18 bases between them. The CDR3 runs to 15 residues. CDR3 residues: CATSRNPVWGVGYTF. CDR3 sequence (DNA): TGTGCCACCAGCAGAAACCCAGTTTGGGGGGTCGGCTACACCTTC.

This clone was seen a handful of times. The gene calls are TRBV19 and TRBJ1-2; TRBD1 aligns across 8 bases. V lost 3 bases and J lost 7; bases outside the gene matches: 4. Germline lookup yields CDR1 LNHDA and CDR2 SQIVND (reference sequence). This CDR3 is 13 amino acids long. The CDR3 DNA follows: TGTGCCAGTAGTATGCAGGGGGCGGCTGGCTACACCTTC. This gives the protein CASSMQGAAGYTF.

CDR3 amino acids: CASSVETGYNGYTF. The DNA of the CDR3 is TGTGCCAGCAGCGTAGAGACAGGGTATAATGGCTACACCTTC. The gene calls are TRBV9 and TRBJ1-2, with 7 bases lining up with TRBD1. J lost 6 bases, V lost 0 bases, and 5 bases had no gene match. The germline gives CDR1 SGDLS, CDR2 YYNGEE. CDR3 length equals 14 residues.

The sample holds one count of this clone. The J gene is TRBJ1-2, the V gene TRBV19; TRBD1 matches at 7 bases. The CDR3 runs to 15 residues. Germline-derived CDR1 and CDR2 are LNHDA and SQIVND (reference sequence). J gave up 4 bases and V 6 bases, and 11 bases lay outside the gene matches. The CDR3 loop reads CASSIRPGGSYGYTF. The CDR3 DNA reads TGTGCCAGTAGCATCAGGCCAGGGGGTAGCTATGGCTACACCTTC.

The J gene is TRBJ2-3, the V gene TRBV6-5, with D perhaps matching TRBD2 (5 bases). This CDR3 comprises 16 residues. V lost 0 bases to trimming and J lost 0 bases, with 10 bases between them. The germline CDR1 and CDR2 sequences are MNHEY and SVGAGI. The CDR3 region is CASSYSGRRSTDTQYF. The CDR3 nucleotides read TGTGCCAGCAGTTACTCTGGGCGGAGGAGCACAGATACGCAGTATTTT.

The chain is built from TRBV2 and TRBJ2-1, with 10 nucleotides matching TRBD1. Germline assignment: CDR1 SNHLY and CDR2 FYNNEI. Unmatched junction bases numbered 10, after V lost 7 bases and J lost 4 bases. CDR3 size: 16 residues. The CDR3 spells CASTRDRGLEYNEQFF. CDR3 DNA: TGTGCCAGCACCCGGGACAGGGGATTGGAATACAATGAGCAGTTCTTC.

This sequence joins TRBV18 and TRBJ1-5; D uncertain. Deletions cut 2 bases from V and 5 bases from J, with 7 bases between. The CDR3 is made up of 13 amino acids. The germline V gene has CDR1 KGHSH and CDR2 LQKENI. The CDR3 protein is CASSPARDQPQHF. DNA for the CDR3: TGTGCCAGCTCACCAGCGAGGGATCAGCCCCAGCATTTT.

This chain links TRBV6-1 with TRBJ1-1; D might be TRBD1 (5 bases). Trimming left V 6 bases short and J 4 bases short, with 15 bases between. This CDR3 is built from 14 residues. Germline lookup yields CDR1 MNHNS and CDR2 SASEGT. The CDR3 DNA is TGTGCCAGCAGCTTAACGCAGGGTTCCACTGAAGCTTTCTTT. Translating it yields CASSLTQGSTEAFF.

The V gene is TRBV27, the J gene TRBJ1-5; the D gene is possibly TRBD1 (6 bases). Trimming shortened V by 3 bases and J by 1 base, and 13 bases separated the two germline ends. Germline V gene sequence: CDR1 MNHEY, CDR2 SMNVEV (reference sequence). The CDR3 is 16 residues long. CDR3 amino acids: CASSLVWTDSNQPQHF. The CDR3, as DNA: TGTGCCAGCAGTTTGGTGTGGACAGACAGCAATCAGCCCCAGCATTTT.

This clone was counted only a few times. The chain combines TRBV15 with TRBJ2-1; 10 bases are a match to TRBD2. CDR3 size: 12 residues. CDR1 is LNHNV, CDR2 YYDKDF, per germline (reference sequence). The junction had 1 base not matched to a gene; V was cut back by 10 bases and J by 4 bases. The CDR3 reads CASSGGYNEQFF. The CDR3 coding sequence is TGTGCCAGTAGCGGGGGGTACAATGAGCAGTTCTTC. Looking up the rest from reference TRBV15 and TRBJ2-1 gives the full variable domain: DAMVIQNPRYQVTQFGKPVTLSCSQTLNHNVMYWYQQKSSQAPKLLFHYYDKDFNNEADTPDNFQSRRPNTSFCFLDIRSPGLGDTAMYLCASSGGYNEQFFGPGTRLTVL.

The chain couples TRBV2 to TRBJ1-1; no reliable D call. This CDR3 spans 13 amino acids. CDR1 and CDR2 (germline): SNHLY, FYNNEI. V was pared by 4 bases and J by 6 bases, with 12 bases between. CDR3 sequence: CASSAVMRAEAFF. As DNA, the CDR3 is TGTGCCAGCAGTGCAGTGATGAGGGCTGAAGCTTTCTTT.

This chain links TRBV2 with TRBJ1-1; no reliable D call. V was cut by 4 bases and J by 5 bases, with 8 bases left in between. Germline assignment: CDR1 SNHLY and CDR2 FYNNEI. This CDR3 is built from 12 residues. CDR3 region: CASSGELTEAFF. The CDR3 DNA reads as TGTGCCAGCAGTGGAGAACTTACTGAAGCTTTCTTT.

The V call is TRBV4-3, the J call TRBJ2-1, with D maybe TRBD2 (6 bases). CDR3 length: 16 residues. V lost 0 bases and J 2 bases, leaving 11 bases between the germline ends. Germline V lookup: CDR1 LGHNA, CDR2 YSLEER. The CDR3 here is CASSQDLAETYNEQFF. For the CDR3, the DNA is TGCGCCAGCAGCCAAGATTTAGCGGAGACCTACAATGAGCAGTTCTTC.

This rearrangement joins TRBV7-9 to TRBJ2-2; D gene uncertain. The V end lost 5 bases, the J end lost 8 bases, and 15 bases lay between the germline ends. CDR1 and CDR2 from the germline V gene are SEHNR and FQNEAQ (reference sequence). The CDR3 runs to 14 residues. The CDR3 region has the DNA TGTGCCAGCAGCGACCTACAGAGTATGGGGGAGCTGTTTTTT. Its translation: CASSDLQSMGELFF.

This chain links TRBV4-2 with TRBJ1-3; TRBD1 is a possible D gene (5 bases). Germline loops: CDR1 LGHNA, CDR2 YNFKEQ. The CDR3 spans 16 residues. The V gene lost 3 bases and the J gene lost 8 bases, with 20 bases spanning the gap. The CDR3 DNA reads as TGTGCCAGCAGCCATCCAACAGTCGGGGGGTTGGACACCATATATTTT. Its translation: CASSHPTVGGLDTIYF.

The genes are TRBV30 and TRBJ1-2; no definite D call. Germline loops: CDR1 GTSNPN, CDR2 SVGIG (reference sequence). V lost 0 bases to trimming and J lost 6 bases, with 14 bases between them. The CDR3 sequence is 14 residues long. The CDR3 loop reads CAWSVLGGPDGYTF. In DNA form, the CDR3 reads TGTGCCTGGAGTGTACTTGGCGGCCCGGATGGCTACACCTTC. Based on the CDR3 plus reference TRBV30 and TRBJ1-2, the full variable domain is SQTIHQWPATLVQPVGSPLSLECTVEGTSNPNLYWYRQAAGRGLQLLFYSVGIGQISSEVPQNLSASRPQDRQFILSSKKLLLSDSGFYLCAWSVLGGPDGYTFGSGTRLTVV.

The rearrangement uses TRBV18 and TRBJ2-1; 8 nucleotides align to TRBD2. The CDR3 has 15 amino acids. In germline, CDR1 is KGHSH, CDR2 LQKENI. J lost 7 bases, V lost 7 bases, and 12 bases had no gene match. Here the CDR3 DNA reads TGTGCCAGCTTCCCTACGAGCGGGAGTAAAAATGAGCAGTTCTTC. Translating gives CASFPTSGSKNEQFF.